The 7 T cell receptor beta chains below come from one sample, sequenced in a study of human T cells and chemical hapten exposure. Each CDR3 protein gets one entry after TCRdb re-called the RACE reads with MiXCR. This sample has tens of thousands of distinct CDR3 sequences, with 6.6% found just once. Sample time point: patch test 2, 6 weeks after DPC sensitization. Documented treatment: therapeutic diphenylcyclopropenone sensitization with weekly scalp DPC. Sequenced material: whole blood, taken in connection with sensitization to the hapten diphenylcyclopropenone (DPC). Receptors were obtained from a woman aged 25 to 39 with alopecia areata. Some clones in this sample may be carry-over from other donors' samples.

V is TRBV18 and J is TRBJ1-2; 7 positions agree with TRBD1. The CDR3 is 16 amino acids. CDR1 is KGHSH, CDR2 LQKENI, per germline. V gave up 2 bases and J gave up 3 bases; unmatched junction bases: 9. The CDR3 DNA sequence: TGTGCCAGCTCACCAGACAGGGAAGCGCGCTACTATGGCTACACCTTC. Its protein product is CASSPDREARYYGYTF.

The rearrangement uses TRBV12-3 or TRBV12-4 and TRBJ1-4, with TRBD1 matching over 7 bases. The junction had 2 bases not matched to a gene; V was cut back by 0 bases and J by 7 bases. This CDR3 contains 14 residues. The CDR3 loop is CASSLAGGREKLFF. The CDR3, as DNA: TGTGCCAGCAGTTTAGCAGGGGGCCGTGAAAAACTGTTTTTT.

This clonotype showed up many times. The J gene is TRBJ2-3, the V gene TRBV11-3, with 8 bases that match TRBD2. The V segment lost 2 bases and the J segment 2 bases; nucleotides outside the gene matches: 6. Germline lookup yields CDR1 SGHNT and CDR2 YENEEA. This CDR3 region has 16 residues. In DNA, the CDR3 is TGTGCCAGCAGCTTACGGGGGGGCGCGACCACAGATACGCAGTATTTT. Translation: CASSLRGGATTDTQYF.

CDR3 region: CASSRGLAGGFIDEQFF. CDR3 nucleotide sequence: TGTGCCAGCAGCCGTGGACTAGCGGGGGGCTTCATAGATGAGCAGTTCTTC. The V gene is TRBV7-9, the J gene TRBJ2-1; 14 bases map to TRBD2. Germline assignment: CDR1 SEHNR and CDR2 FQNEAQ (reference sequence). CDR3 length: 17 amino acids. Germline trimming cut 5 bases from V and 8 bases from J; bases unmatched to any gene: 11. Filled out from reference TRBV7-9 and TRBJ2-1, the complete variable domain reads DTGVSQNPRHKITKRGQNVTFRCDPISEHNRLYWYRQTLGQGPEFLTYFQNEAQLEKSRLLSDRFSAERPKGSFSTLEIQRTEQGDSAMYLCASSRGLAGGFIDEQFFGPGTRLTVL.

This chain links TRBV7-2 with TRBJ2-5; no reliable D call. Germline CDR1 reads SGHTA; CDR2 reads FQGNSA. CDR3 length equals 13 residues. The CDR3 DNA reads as TGTGAAAGCAGCTTAGCATTTCAAGAGACCCAGTACTTC. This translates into CESSLAFQETQYF.

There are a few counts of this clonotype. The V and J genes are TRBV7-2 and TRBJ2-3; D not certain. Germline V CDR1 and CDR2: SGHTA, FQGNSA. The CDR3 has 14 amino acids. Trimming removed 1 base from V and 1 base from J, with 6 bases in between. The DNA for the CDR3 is TGTGCCAGCAGCTTAGACCCTCGCACAGATACGCAGTATTTT. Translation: CASSLDPRTDTQYF.

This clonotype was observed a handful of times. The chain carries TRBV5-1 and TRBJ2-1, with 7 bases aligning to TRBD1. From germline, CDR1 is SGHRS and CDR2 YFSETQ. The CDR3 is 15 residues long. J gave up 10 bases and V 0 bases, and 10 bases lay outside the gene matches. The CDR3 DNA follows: TGCGCCAGCAGCTTGGGAGGACAGGTCGGTGGCGAGCAGTTCTTC. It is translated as CASSLGGQVGGEQFF.